The 30 T cell receptor beta chains below all came from one sample that was sequenced in a study of response to subunit inactivated influenza vaccine. TCRdb re-derived calls from the RT-PCR reads in MiXCR, one entry per CDR3 protein. The repertoire holds about 500,000 distinct CDR3 sequences, with approximately 15% as singletons. The sample here was CD4+ T cells sorted from PBMCs, taken about 24 months after vaccination. All receptors come from a man between 50 and 69 years old who received an inactivated influenza vaccine.

The V and J genes are TRBV10-3 and TRBJ2-5; D tentatively reads TRBD1 or TRBD2 (5 bases each). CDR3 length: 16 amino acids. Per germline, CDR1 ENHRY and CDR2 SYGVKD. Between the trimmed V and J ends, which lost 0 bases and 6 bases, there was a span of 17 bases. The CDR3 DNA reads as TGTGCCATCAGTGAGTCGACGGGACGAACTGTACAGACCCAGTACTTC. It encodes CAISESTGRTVQTQYF.

This clonotype was seen once. The rearrangement joins TRBV4-1 to TRBJ1-2; 7 positions match TRBD1. The CDR3 extends over 14 amino acids. CDR1 is MGHRA and CDR2 is YSYEKL in the germline V gene. J was trimmed by 7 bases and V by 5 bases; bases with no gene match: 10. CDR3 loop: CASSATGAGAGYTF. CDR3 in DNA: TGCGCCAGCAGCGCCACAGGGGCCGGAGCTGGCTACACCTTC.

V usage is TRBV11-2 and J usage is TRBJ1-5, with no clear D. Germline assignment: CDR1 SGHAT and CDR2 FQNNGV. The CDR3 contains 14 residues. Trimming pared 3 bases from V and 5 bases from J, leaving 11 bases between. The CDR3 sequence: CASSFASIDQPQHF. As DNA, the CDR3 is TGTGCCAGCAGCTTCGCCAGTATAGATCAGCCCCAGCATTTT.

This clonotype was seen a handful of times. This chain uses TRBV6-5 with TRBJ2-7; D is unresolved. V was shortened by 1 base and J by 3 bases, with 10 bases between the two germline ends. The CDR3 runs 14 residues. The germline CDR1 and CDR2 sequences are MNHEY and SVGAGI. The CDR3 region is CASSYYQGFYEQYF. Here the CDR3 DNA reads TGTGCCAGCAGTTACTACCAAGGTTTCTACGAGCAGTACTTC.

The rearrangement uses TRBV30 and TRBJ1-6, with D possibly TRBD1 on 5 matching bases. This CDR3 comprises 13 residues. Trimming removed 4 bases at V and 9 bases at J, with 13 bases between. Germline CDR1 is GTSNPN and CDR2 is SVGIG (reference sequence). The CDR3 here is CAWTQGPGSPLHF. CDR3 coding DNA: TGTGCCTGGACTCAGGGACCCGGTTCACCCCTCCACTTT. Full variable domain (remainder filled in from reference TRBV30 and TRBJ1-6): SQTIHQWPATLVQPVGSPLSLECTVEGTSNPNLYWYRQAAGRGLQLLFYSVGIGQISSEVPQNLSASRPQDRQFILSSKKLLLSDSGFYLCAWTQGPGSPLHFGNGTRLTVT.

The chain combines TRBV12-3 or TRBV12-4 with TRBJ2-3; TRBD2 aligns across 7 bases. J was trimmed by 2 bases and V by 2 bases; bases with no gene match: 7. The length of the CDR3 is 16 residues. The CDR3 bases are TGTGCCAGCAGTTTATGGAGCGGGGTTCTCACAGATACGCAGTATTTT. It is translated as CASSLWSGVLTDTQYF.

The chain recombines TRBV29-1 with TRBJ2-1; TRBD2 agrees at 9 bases. Unmatched junction bases numbered 16, after V lost 7 bases and J lost 9 bases. The CDR3 runs to 15 residues. CDR1 is SQVTM, CDR2 ANQGSEA, per germline. For the CDR3, the DNA is TGCAGCGCTGGGGAGCCTAGCGGGGTACCGGGTGAGCAGTTCTTC. It encodes CSAGEPSGVPGEQFF.

The rearrangement links TRBV28 to TRBJ2-2; 7 positions agree with TRBD2. This CDR3 has 16 amino acids. Trimming removed 4 bases from V and 6 bases from J; junction bases left unmatched: 11. In germline, CDR1 is MDHEN, CDR2 SYDVKM. CDR3 DNA sequence: TGTGCCAGCAGTTCCCCTCGGGGGGTCGGCGCCGGGGAGCTGTTTTTT. Translating it yields CASSSPRGVGAGELFF.

J is TRBJ2-2 and V is TRBV11-3, with 9 bases that match TRBD2. The trim removed 4 bases at V and 8 bases at J, leaving 8 bases unmatched. From germline, CDR1 is SGHNT and CDR2 YENEEA. This CDR3 is built from 15 residues. Written as DNA, the CDR3 is TGTGCCAGCAGCTCGTCCCAGCGGGGGGATGGGGAGCTGTTTTTT. Translated, it gives CASSSSQRGDGELFF. Looking up the rest from reference TRBV11-3 and TRBJ2-2 gives the full variable domain: EAGVVQSPRYKIIEKKQPVAFWCNPISGHNTLYWYLQNLGQGPELLIRYENEEAVDDSQLPKDRFSAERLKGVDSTLKIQPAELGDSAVYLCASSSSQRGDGELFFGEGSRLTVL.

The gene calls are TRBV3-1 and TRBJ2-7; 8 nucleotides line up with TRBD1. CDR3 length: 14 residues. Germline lookup yields CDR1 LGHDT and CDR2 YNNKEL (reference sequence). The junction had 8 bases not matched to a gene; V was cut back by 5 bases and J by 5 bases. The CDR3 DNA follows: TGTGCCAGCAGCACCCGGACAGGGTCGAACGAGCAGTACTTC. Encoded protein: CASSTRTGSNEQYF.

Only a few counts were recorded for this clonotype. The chain joins TRBV28 to TRBJ2-7; possible D gene TRBD2, 5 bases. The CDR3 is made up of 12 amino acids. Trimming left V 8 bases short and J 7 bases short, with 15 bases between. CDR1 is MDHEN, CDR2 SYDVKM, per germline. The CDR3 sequence is CASRAGTGEQYF. The DNA for the CDR3 is TGTGCCAGCCGGGCAGGAACGGGAGAGCAGTACTTC. The complete variable domain, with remaining parts taken from reference TRBV28 and TRBJ2-7, reads DVKVTQSSRYLVKRTGEKVFLECVQDMDHENMFWYRQDPGLGLRLIYFSYDVKMKEKGDIPEGYSVSREKKERFSLILESASTNQTSMYLCASRAGTGEQYFGPGTRLTVT.

This clonotype was seen a handful of times. The chain links TRBV18 to TRBJ2-1; 11 bases agree with TRBD2. The junction had 8 bases not matched to a gene; V was cut back by 2 bases and J by 2 bases. This CDR3 is 18 amino acids long. In germline, CDR1 is KGHSH, CDR2 LQKENI. CDR3 nucleotide sequence: TGTGCCAGCTCACCATTACTTCTAGCGGGAGGTGCCTACAATGAGCAGTTCTTC. Its translation is CASSPLLLAGGAYNEQFF.

This chain links TRBV20-1 with TRBJ1-2; TRBD1 aligns across 8 bases. The V gene's germline CDR1 is DFQATT and CDR2 SNEGSKA (reference sequence). The V gene end was trimmed by 4 bases and the J gene end by 6 bases; junction bases not matched to a gene: 4. CDR3 size: 12 residues. In DNA form, the CDR3 reads TGCAGTGCTATGACAGGGGCGGATGGCTACACCTTC. Its protein product is CSAMTGADGYTF.

This clonotype was detected ten times or more. The chain couples TRBV7-2 to TRBJ1-5; D call uncertain. Between the trimmed V and J ends, which lost 5 bases and 6 bases, there was a span of 14 bases. This CDR3 has 14 amino acids. Germline assignment: CDR1 SGHTA and CDR2 FQGNSA. The CDR3 DNA reads TGTGCCAGCAGCCCAGCCTGGGCAGGTCAGCCCCAGCATTTT. This sequence encodes CASSPAWAGQPQHF.

This clonotype appeared a few times. The chain uses TRBV11-2 and TRBJ2-5, with D tentatively TRBD2 (5 bases). This CDR3 is built from 14 residues. V lost 5 bases and J 5 bases, leaving 15 bases between the germline ends. Per germline, CDR1 SGHAT and CDR2 FQNNGV. CDR3 nucleotides: TGTGCCAGCAGCCCCCCAGGCGGGTGGGAGACCCAGTACTTC. It encodes CASSPPGGWETQYF.

This clonotype was observed a few times. The chain uses TRBV6-1 and TRBJ1-6; TRBD1 matches at 7 bases. This CDR3 contains 14 residues. J gave up 5 bases and V 6 bases, and 4 bases lay outside the gene matches. Germline V gene data show CDR1 as MNHNS and CDR2 as SASEGT. CDR3 region: CASSGTANNSPLHF. Written as DNA, the CDR3 is TGTGCCAGCAGCGGGACAGCCAATAATTCACCCCTCCACTTT.

The chain uses TRBV3-1 and TRBJ1-6; D perhaps matches TRBD1 (6 bases). The CDR3 is 16 residues long. CDR1 and CDR2 from the germline V gene are LGHDT and YNNKEL (reference sequence). The V end lost 2 bases, the J end lost 4 bases, and 12 bases lay between the germline ends. Written as DNA, the CDR3 is TGTGCCAGCAGCCAACTAGGACAGCTTTATAATTCACCCCTCCACTTT. Its protein product is CASSQLGQLYNSPLHF.

This clonotype was recorded at least ten times. The rearrangement links TRBV12-3 or TRBV12-4 to TRBJ1-1; possible D gene TRBD1, 5 bases. CDR3 length: 15 amino acids. V shed 8 bases and J shed 0 bases, with 16 bases lying between them. CDR3 DNA sequence: TGTGCCAGCTCCCTAGGGTCAGGGTTGAACACTGAAGCTTTCTTT. Translation: CASSLGSGLNTEAFF.

This clonotype was found many times. This chain connects TRBV5-1 to TRBJ1-3, with D unclear. The CDR3 has 14 residues. V was clipped by 0 bases and J by 2 bases, with 6 bases between them. Germline V gene data show CDR1 as SGHRS and CDR2 as YFSETQ. The CDR3 loop reads CASSLVGTGNTIYF. The DNA for the CDR3 is TGCGCCAGCAGCTTGGTAGGGACTGGAAACACCATATATTTT.

This clonotype was counted a few times. V usage is TRBV6-2 or TRBV6-3 and J usage is TRBJ2-1, with a tentative D call TRBD1 (6 bases). The CDR3 is made up of 12 amino acids. V was clipped by 8 bases and J by 9 bases, with 14 bases between them. CDR1 and CDR2 (germline): MNHEY, SVGEGT. CDR3 in DNA: TGTGCCAGCTCCGGAAGGGGGTTTGAGCAGTTCTTC. Translated: CASSGRGFEQFF.

The J gene is TRBJ2-3, the V gene TRBV7-9; 8 positions agree with TRBD1. CDR3 length: 15 amino acids. V gave up 3 bases and J gave up 2 bases; unmatched junction bases: 4. Per the germline V gene, CDR1 is SEHNR and CDR2 is FQNEAQ (reference sequence). Written as DNA, the CDR3 is TGTGCCAGCAGCTTCCAGGGGGCGGTCACAGATACGCAGTATTTT. As protein: CASSFQGAVTDTQYF.

The chain's CDR3 is CASSLSWGGSYTGELFF. For the CDR3, the DNA is TGTGCCAGCAGTTTATCTTGGGGGGGCAGCTACACCGGGGAGCTGTTTTTT. The chain recombines TRBV27 with TRBJ2-2, with D tentatively TRBD2 (7 bases). Germline V gene lookup returns CDR1 MNHEY and CDR2 SMNVEV (reference sequence). CDR3 size: 17 residues. With 0 bases removed from V and 3 bases from J, the gap between germline ends came to 14 bases.

The gene calls are TRBV12-3 or TRBV12-4 and TRBJ1-6; 9 positions agree with TRBD1. The CDR3 consists of 15 residues. Trimming removed 6 bases from V and 2 bases from J; junction bases left unmatched: 2. The CDR3: CASRDRGTYNSPLHF. DNA of the CDR3: TGTGCCAGCAGGGACAGGGGTACCTATAATTCACCCCTCCACTTT.

The chain carries TRBV20-1 and TRBJ2-7; weak D call: TRBD1 (6 bases). Trimming pared 5 bases from V and 2 bases from J, leaving 10 bases between. CDR3 size: 12 residues. Per the germline V gene, CDR1 is DFQATT and CDR2 is SNEGSKA (reference sequence). The chain's CDR3 is CSAGPGAYEQYF. CDR3 in DNA: TGCAGTGCTGGTCCAGGGGCCTACGAGCAGTACTTC.

Many counts were recorded for this clonotype. The V and J genes are TRBV6-5 and TRBJ2-7; 8 bases are shared with TRBD2. The CDR3 spans 14 residues. Losses at the gene ends were 5 bases for V and 2 bases for J; bases not matched to a gene: 5. From germline, CDR1 is MNHEY and CDR2 SVGAGI. The CDR3 protein is CASSNGGATYEQYF. The CDR3 DNA reads as TGTGCCAGCAGTAACGGGGGGGCTACCTACGAGCAGTACTTC.

This clonotype was recorded a few times. This chain uses TRBV5-6 with TRBJ2-1; D gene ambiguous. The V and J ends lost 4 bases and 0 bases respectively, with 11 bases between them. The CDR3 consists of 15 residues. From germline, CDR1 is SGHDT and CDR2 YYEEEE. The CDR3 is CASSALASSYNEQFF. The DNA for the CDR3 is TGTGCCAGCAGCGCCTTAGCTAGCTCCTACAATGAGCAGTTCTTC.

This clonotype has a count of ten or more. The chain employs TRBV24-1 and TRBJ2-3, with D unresolved. V was trimmed by 2 bases and J by 2 bases, leaving 7 bases between them. The CDR3 has 14 residues. From germline, CDR1 is KGHDR and CDR2 SFDVKD. The CDR3 region has the DNA TGTGCCACCAGTGATTCCTCGTCCACAGATACGCAGTATTTT. Its translation is CATSDSSSTDTQYF.

The rearrangement links TRBV4-2 to TRBJ2-1, with TRBD2 identical over 11 bases. Germline lookup yields CDR1 LGHNA and CDR2 YNFKEQ. The CDR3 covers 23 residues. The V segment lost 4 bases and the J segment 5 bases; nucleotides outside the gene matches: 28. CDR3 in DNA: TGTGCCAGCAGCCGGAGACCTTATACCGGGACTAGCGGACGCGGTCTGACCCACAATGAGCAGTTCTTC. Protein: CASSRRPYTGTSGRGLTHNEQFF.

This clonotype has a handful of counts. This sequence joins TRBV12-3 or TRBV12-4 and TRBJ1-2; D gene unclear. The CDR3 runs to 14 residues. V shed 3 bases and J shed 6 bases, with 14 bases lying between them. The CDR3 region is CASSFSEGINGYTF. As DNA, the CDR3 is TGTGCCAGCAGTTTCTCAGAGGGAATAAATGGCTACACCTTC.

The chain uses TRBV24-1 and TRBJ1-1, with TRBD1 matching over 7 bases. The CDR3 covers 13 residues. In germline, CDR1 is KGHDR, CDR2 SFDVKD. Losses at the gene ends were 9 bases for V and 1 base for J; bases not matched to a gene: 4. CDR3 region: CATRTGQNTEAFF. The CDR3 DNA sequence: TGTGCCACCCGGACAGGCCAGAACACTGAAGCTTTCTTT.